This entry features one T cell receptor (beta chain) sequence. The data were obtained in a study of T cell changes during pregnancy in multiple sclerosis. This table comes from immunoSEQ multiplex PCR, and its TCRdb copy is limited to in-frame clones, with some not included. The sample contains some 52,000 clones, around 94% of which appear only once. The CDR3 consists of 15 residues. J was trimmed by 6 bases and V by 0 bases; bases with no gene match: 8. Per germline, CDR1 SGHNT and CDR2 YYREEE (reference sequence). The source was CD4+ T cells from peripheral blood mononuclear cells, collected in the third trimester of pregnancy. The TCR was taken from a female donor with multiple sclerosis, enrolled in a pregnancy study. The chain links TRBV5-4 to TRBJ1-2; 7 bases align to TRBD1. The CDR3 sequence is CASSLAHRGGHGYTF. The CDR3 DNA is TGTGCCAGCAGCTTGGCTCACAGGGGTGGCCATGGCTACACCTTC. The variable domain in full, with the rest retrieved from reference TRBV5-4 and TRBJ1-2, is ETGVTQSPTHLIKTRGQQVTLRCSSQSGHNTVSWYQQALGQGPQFIFQYYREEENGRGNFPPRFSGLQFPNYSSELNVNALELDDSALYLCASSLAHRGGHGYTFGSGTRLTVV.